This is a list of T cell receptor beta chains from one sample in a study of beta chain features in type 1 diabetes. Assay: immunoSEQ multiplex PCR; the TCRdb copy retains only in-frame clones and omits some. The sample has about 140,000 clones; 9% to 10% are singletons. The material sequenced was central memory CD4+ T cells from blood. These receptors came from a woman in her thirties or forties in good health. The CDR3 runs from the conserved cysteine through the conserved F or W. The D gene is left open where the match is weak. Where a row states a size, it is once, few, many or the class of an expanded clone; other rows omit it.

>TRBV10-3|few|TRBJ2-2|NA
CAISSSGDTGELFF
TGTGCCATATCGAGTAGCGGAGACACCGGGGAGCTGTTTTTT
>TRBV2|few|TRBJ1-1|TRBD1
CASTQGARGTEAFF
TGTGCCAGCACGCAGGGGGCGCGCGGCACTGAAGCTTTCTTT
>TRBV10-3|few|TRBJ1-5|NA
CAISEGGGADQPQHF
TGTGCCATCAGTGAGGGGGGAGGGGCTGATCAGCCCCAGCATTTT
>TRBV6-6|NA|TRBJ2-7|TRBD1
CASSPQTGGYEQYF
TGTGCCAGCAGTCCCCAGACAGGGGGCTACGAGCAGTACTTC
>TRBV6-1|NA|TRBJ1-2|NA
CASSDFGARGYTF
TGTGCCAGCAGTGACTTTGGGGCGCGAGGCTACACCTTC
>TRBV5-1|few|TRBJ2-5|NA
CASSSTPNQETQYF
TGCGCCAGCAGCTCGACACCCAACCAAGAGACCCAGTACTTC
>TRBV5-1|many|TRBJ1-2|TRBD1
CASSLETGDGYTF
TGCGCCAGCAGCTTGGAAACAGGGGATGGCTACACCTTC
>TRBV6-1|few|TRBJ2-1|TRBD2
CASSRTGGTYNEQFF
TGTGCCAGCAGTCGAACGGGGGGGACTTACAATGAGCAGTTCTTC
>TRBV5-1|few|TRBJ2-2|TRBD1
CASSLAWTGANTGELFF
TGCGCCAGCAGCTTGGCCTGGACAGGGGCGAACACCGGGGAGCTGTTTTTT
>TRBV2|NA|TRBJ2-1|NA
CASSEERPYNEQFF
TGTGCCAGCAGTGAAGAGAGGCCCTACAATGAGCAGTTCTTC
>TRBV5-6|many|TRBJ2-7|TRBD1
CASSPLGTGDYEQYF
TGTGCCAGCAGCCCCCTCGGGACAGGGGACTACGAGCAGTACTTC
>TRBV5-1|NA|TRBJ2-5|TRBD2
CASSLGLAGATYQETQYF
TGCGCCAGCAGCTTGGGTCTAGCGGGGGCCACGTACCAAGAGACCCAGTACTTC
>TRBV7-2|NA|TRBJ2-1|NA
CASSLGPVDEQFF
TGTGCCAGCAGCTTAGGGCCCGTGGATGAGCAGTTCTTC
>TRBV5-1|few|TRBJ1-1|NA
CASSDSGLGTEAFF
TGCGCCAGCAGCGATTCAGGGTTGGGCACTGAAGCTTTCTTT
>TRBV7-2|many|TRBJ2-7|TRBD1
CASSLVGQGEQYF
TGTGCCAGCAGCTTAGTGGGACAGGGCGAGCAGTACTTC
>TRBV19|NA|TRBJ2-1|TRBD1
CASSIEATGSEQFF
TGTGCCAGTAGTATAGAGGCGACAGGGAGCGAGCAGTTCTTC
>TRBV10-3|few|TRBJ1-1|TRBD1
CAISEGTVWDTEAFF
TGTGCCATCAGTGAGGGGACAGTTTGGGACACTGAAGCTTTCTTT
>TRBV7-2|NA|TRBJ2-2|NA
CASSPRLAGELFF
TGTGCCAGCAGCCCTCGACTCGCCGGGGAGCTGTTTTTT
>TRBV7-8|NA|TRBJ2-3|TRBD2
CASSLGDYHTDTQYF
TGTGCCAGCAGCTTAGGGGACTACCACACAGATACGCAGTATTTT
>TRBV15|few|TRBJ1-2|TRBD1
CATSSSDRDYGYTF
TGTGCCACCAGCAGTTCTGACAGGGACTATGGCTACACCTTC
>TRBV2|NA|TRBJ2-2|NA
CASTGLGGPTGELFF
TGTGCCAGCACCGGGTTGGGGGGGCCCACCGGGGAGCTGTTTTTT
>TRBV15|NA|TRBJ1-1|TRBD1
CATSRDREIEAFF
TGTGCCACCAGCAGGGACAGGGAGATTGAAGCTTTCTTT
>TRBV27|many|TRBJ2-1|NA
CASSLLQGWDNEQFF
TGTGCCAGCAGTTTACTTCAGGGTTGGGACAATGAGCAGTTCTTC
>TRBV7-2|few|TRBJ2-7|NA
CASSLNRLSYEQYF
TGTGCCAGCAGCTTGAACAGGCTCTCCTACGAGCAGTACTTC
>TRBV6-5|NA|TRBJ1-4|NA
CASRGGEKLFF
TGTGCCAGCAGGGGGGGGGAAAAACTGTTTTTT
>TRBV11-2|NA|TRBJ1-2|TRBD1
CASSSGTGGARSYTF
TGTGCCAGCAGCTCCGGGACAGGGGGAGCTAGGAGCTACACCTTC
>TRBV11-1|NA|TRBJ2-7|NA
CASSLVESYEQYF
TGTGCCAGCAGCTTAGTAGAATCCTACGAGCAGTACTTC
>TRBV19|few|TRBJ2-7|TRBD1
CASKNRGAYEQYF
TGTGCCAGTAAAAACAGGGGAGCCTACGAGCAGTACTTC
>TRBV5-1|NA|TRBJ1-2|NA
CASSERTGNYGYTF
TGCGCCAGCAGCGAAAGAACAGGGAACTATGGCTACACCTTC
>TRBV28|few|TRBJ2-3|TRBD2
CASSLMAGRGDTQYF
TGTGCCAGCAGTTTAATGGCAGGGAGGGGAGATACGCAGTATTTT
>TRBV6-1|NA|TRBJ2-1|TRBD1
CASRRDRGTNEQFF
TGTGCCAGCCGCCGGGACAGGGGGACCAATGAGCAGTTCTTC
>TRBV14|few|TRBJ2-7|NA
CASSQRPGEQYF
TGTGCCAGCAGCCAACGACCGGGGGAGCAGTACTTC
>TRBV5-1|few|TRBJ2-2|NA
CASSLVGQDTGELFF
TGCGCCAGCAGCTTGGTGGGGCAGGATACCGGGGAGCTGTTTTTT
>TRBV9|NA|TRBJ2-3|NA
CASRPGFSTDTQYF
TGTGCCAGCAGACCCGGTTTTAGCACAGATACGCAGTATTTT
>TRBV7-6|NA|TRBJ2-1|TRBD2
CASSLGGLAVSSYNEQFF
TGTGCCAGCAGCTTAGGTGGCCTAGCGGTGAGCTCCTACAATGAGCAGTTCTTC
>TRBV27|few|TRBJ1-2|TRBD1
CASSLASQGAHGYTF
TGTGCCAGCAGTTTAGCGTCACAGGGGGCCCATGGCTACACCTTC
>TRBV6-1|NA|TRBJ2-1|TRBD2
CASSGDPGWLAGGLNEQFF
TGTGCCAGCAGTGGAGACCCTGGCTGGCTAGCGGGGGGTCTCAATGAGCAGTTCTTC
>TRBV20-1|NA|TRBJ2-3|TRBD2
CSATSSGTQYF
TGCAGTGCCACCTCTAGCGGTACGCAGTATTTT
>TRBV27|NA|TRBJ1-5|TRBD1
CASSFSGGQGGNQPQHF
TGTGCCAGCAGCTTCTCCGGGGGACAGGGAGGAAATCAGCCCCAGCATTTT
>TRBV28|NA|TRBJ2-1|NA
CASSLTTNEQFF
TGTGCCAGCAGTTTGACAACCAATGAGCAGTTCTTC
>TRBV2|NA|TRBJ2-2|TRBD1
CASTGTGAYTGELFF
TGTGCCAGCACCGGGACAGGGGCCTACACCGGGGAGCTGTTTTTT
>TRBV7-2|NA|TRBJ1-6|TRBD1
CASSLTQGAHNSPLHF
TGTGCCAGCAGCCTAACACAGGGGGCGCATAATTCACCCCTCCACTTT
>TRBV5-6|NA|TRBJ2-5|NA
CASSLLRDSKMETQYF
TGTGCCAGCAGCTTGTTACGGGACTCTAAGATGGAGACCCAGTACTTC
>TRBV11-2|few|TRBJ1-2|NA
CASSPSTGNYGYTF
TGTGCCAGCAGTCCTAGTACTGGGAACTATGGCTACACCTTC
>TRBV19|few|TRBJ1-1|NA
CASSTTTGTQGAFF
TGTGCCAGTAGTACCACAACCGGGACTCAGGGAGCTTTCTTT
>TRBV7-9|few|TRBJ1-1|NA
CASSLGQGNTEAFF
TGTGCCAGCAGCTTAGGTCAGGGGAACACTGAAGCTTTCTTT
>TRBV5-6|NA|TRBJ2-7|NA
CASSLEHEQYF
TGTGCCAGCAGCTTGGAGCACGAGCAGTACTTC
>TRBV19|few|TRBJ2-5|TRBD1
CASSPTGGREGTQYF
TGTGCCAGTAGCCCCACAGGGGGCAGAGAGGGGACCCAGTACTTC
>TRBV9|NA|TRBJ2-1|TRBD2
CASSVEVSGGSGFF
TGTGCCAGCAGCGTAGAGGTTAGCGGGGGGTCGGGGTTCTTC
>TRBV29-1|few|TRBJ2-1|NA
CSVELGGKYNEQFF
TGCAGCGTTGAATTGGGAGGAAAATACAATGAGCAGTTCTTC
>TRBV4-2|NA|TRBJ2-3|NA
CASSQGVTTDTQYF
TGTGCCAGCAGTCAAGGAGTAACCACAGATACGCAGTATTTT
>TRBV5-8|NA|TRBJ2-5|TRBD2
CASSLNSLLADQETQYF
TGTGCCAGCAGCTTAAACTCTCTGCTAGCGGACCAAGAGACCCAGTACTTC
>TRBV15|many|TRBJ1-2|TRBD1
CATSRDPSGGASYGYTF
TGTGCCACCAGCAGAGATCCGTCAGGGGGTGCCTCCTATGGCTACACCTTC
>TRBV10-3|many|TRBJ2-1|TRBD2
CAIRATSGGVNEQFF
TGTGCCATCAGGGCGACTAGCGGGGGGGTGAATGAGCAGTTCTTC
>TRBV19|few|TRBJ1-1|NA
CASSLRQVRDTEAFF
TGTGCCAGTAGTCTGCGACAGGTTAGGGACACTGAAGCTTTCTTT
>TRBV28|NA|TRBJ2-2|TRBD1
CASSLRQGWTGELFF
TGTGCCAGCAGTCTCCGACAGGGGTGGACCGGGGAGCTGTTTTTT
>TRBV18|NA|TRBJ2-1|NA
CASSPQEQPEQFF
TGTGCCAGCTCACCACAAGAACAGCCTGAGCAGTTCTTC
>TRBV19|NA|TRBJ2-7|NA
CASSPRRAREQYF
TGTGCCAGTAGTCCCCGGAGGGCGAGGGAGCAGTACTTC
>TRBV6-6|NA|TRBJ1-5|NA
CASTRQLNQPQHF
TGTGCCAGCACGAGGCAGCTTAATCAGCCCCAGCATTTT